The 23 T cell receptor beta chains below all came from one sample that was sequenced in a study of T cell responses to AZD1222 COVID-19 vaccine. Clones were sequenced by immunoSEQ multiplex PCR, and TCRdb holds only the in-frame ones, with some missing. The sample consists of some 95,000 clones, roughly 90% of them appearing once. Here the sequenced sample was peripheral blood, taken 28 days after the second AZD1222 dose. The receptors stem from an adult who received the AZD1222 COVID-19 vaccine.

The chain joins TRBV5-4 to TRBJ2-2; D gene ambiguous. Germline CDR1 SGHNT, CDR2 YYREEE (reference sequence). The CDR3 sequence is 16 residues long. V lost 0 bases and J lost 0, with 9 bases in between. CDR3: CASSLAGGPNTGELFF. The CDR3 DNA reads as TGTGCCAGCAGCTTGGCCGGCGGCCCGAACACCGGGGAGCTGTTTTTT.

The chain is built from TRBV30 and TRBJ1-5; D call uncertain. Germline CDR1 GTSNPN, CDR2 SVGIG (reference sequence). V was cut by 0 bases and J by 11 bases, with 11 bases left in between. The CDR3 covers 12 residues. The CDR3 region is CAWSVGLQAQHF. In DNA, the CDR3 is TGTGCCTGGAGTGTAGGCCTTCAAGCCCAGCATTTT. Full variable domain (outside the CDR3, taken from reference TRBV30 and TRBJ1-5): SQTIHQWPATLVQPVGSPLSLECTVEGTSNPNLYWYRQAAGRGLQLLFYSVGIGQISSEVPQNLSASRPQDRQFILSSKKLLLSDSGFYLCAWSVGLQAQHFGDGTRLSIL.

The CDR3 bases are TGCGCCAGCAGTCAATCTCAAAGATTGGTCTACGAGCAGTACTTC. Translation: CASSQSQRLVYEQYF. The V and J genes are TRBV23-1 and TRBJ2-7; D is unresolved. TRBV23-1 is recorded as an ORF, its role being uncertain. The CDR3 runs to 15 residues. V shed 0 bases and J shed 3 bases, with 12 bases lying between them.

The rearrangement uses TRBV7-2 and TRBJ1-6; tentatively, D is TRBD1 (6 bases). Trimming removed 4 bases from V and 7 bases from J, with 8 bases in between. Germline V gene data show CDR1 as SGHTA and CDR2 as FQGNSA. CDR3 length equals 13 residues. CDR3 DNA: TGTGCCAGCAGCTCCGGACAGAATTCACCCCTCCACTTT. Translating gives CASSSGQNSPLHF.

V usage is TRBV6-1 and J usage is TRBJ1-2; D ambiguous. CDR1 is MNHNS and CDR2 is SASEGT in the germline V gene. CDR3 length equals 16 residues. The V end was cut by 0 bases, the J end by 8 bases, with 19 bases between. The CDR3 bases are TGTGCCAGCAGTGAAGCGCTCTCAGGATTCTATGTGGGCTACACCTTC. Translating gives CASSEALSGFYVGYTF.

The genes are TRBV7-9 and TRBJ2-1, with 13 bases identical to TRBD2. CDR3 length: 19 amino acids. Germline V gives CDR1 SEHNR, CDR2 FQNEAQ (reference sequence). Losses at the gene ends were 7 bases for V and 0 bases for J; bases not matched to a gene: 12. CDR3 sequence: CASILGTSGDISSYNEQFF. The CDR3 DNA reads as TGTGCCAGCATTCTGGGGACTAGCGGGGATATTAGCTCCTACAATGAGCAGTTCTTC.

The chain combines TRBV2 with TRBJ1-2, with D possibly matching TRBD1 (5 bases). Germline CDR1 SNHLY, CDR2 FYNNEI. The CDR3 has 15 amino acids. V shed 6 bases and J shed 7 bases, with 21 bases lying between them. CDR3 sequence: CASRHGTSTLGGYTF. CDR3 DNA sequence: TGTGCCAGCAGGCATGGGACCTCTACGCTGGGTGGCTACACCTTC.

This clone was observed a handful of times. The chain has TRBV5-6 and TRBJ1-2, with D unresolved. Germline CDR1 is SGHDT and CDR2 is YYEEEE. This CDR3 region has 16 residues. Trimming removed 4 bases at V and 2 bases at J, with 18 bases between. The CDR3 protein is CASSLPGAEGNYGYTF. Written as DNA, the CDR3 is TGTGCCAGCAGCCTTCCTGGTGCGGAGGGAAACTATGGCTACACCTTC.

CDR3 sequence (DNA): TGTGCCAGCAGCTTAGTAACTACCAATGAGCAGTTCTTC. It encodes CASSLVTTNEQFF. The chain links TRBV7-2 to TRBJ2-1; D gene ambiguous. The CDR3 loop spans 13 amino acids. The germline V gene encodes CDR1 SGHTA and CDR2 FQGNSA. V lost 1 base, J lost 6 bases, and 7 bases lay in between. The full variable domain, with the rest looked up from reference TRBV7-2 and TRBJ2-1, is GAGVSQSPSNKVTEKGKDVELRCDPISGHTALYWYRQSLGQGLEFLIYFQGNSAPDKSGLPSDRFSAERTGGSVSTLTIQRTQQEDSAVYLCASSLVTTNEQFFGPGTRLTVL.

The chain employs TRBV19 and TRBJ1-2; 7 bases match TRBD1. The junction had 11 bases not matched to a gene; V was cut back by 5 bases and J by 8 bases. The CDR3 is 14 amino acids. Germline lookup yields CDR1 LNHDA and CDR2 SQIVND (reference sequence). In nucleotides, the CDR3 is TGTGCCAGTAGTCCAGACAGGGCAAGAGGCGGCTACACCTTC. Amino acids: CASSPDRARGGYTF.

Regarding this clone: Other DNA sequences in the same sample also yield this CDR3. The rearrangement uses TRBV2 and TRBJ1-6; TRBD1 aligns across 8 bases. The V gene's germline CDR1 is SNHLY and CDR2 FYNNEI. V trimming: 4 bases; J trimming: 9 bases; junction bases outside the gene matches: 5. The CDR3 length is 14 residues. In DNA form, the CDR3 reads TGTGCCAGCAGTGCCGGACAGGGTCTTTCACCCCTCCACTTT. Encoded protein: CASSAGQGLSPLHF.

J is TRBJ2-6 and V is TRBV7-6, with D possibly TRBD2 on 5 matching bases. V dropped 5 bases and J dropped 2 bases, with 22 bases sitting between them. Germline CDR1 SGHVS, CDR2 FNYEAQ. CDR3 size: 19 residues. CDR3 amino acids: CASSPGRRHHDPGANVLTF. As DNA, the CDR3 is TGTGCCAGCAGCCCCGGTAGGAGGCACCATGACCCTGGGGCCAACGTCCTGACTTTC. The complete variable domain, with remaining parts taken from reference TRBV7-6 and TRBJ2-6, reads GAGVSQSPRYKVTKRGQDVALRCDPISGHVSLYWYRQALGQGPEFLTYFNYEAQQDKSGLPNDRFSAERPEGSISTLTIQRTEQRDSAMYRCASSPGRRHHDPGANVLTFGAGSRLTVL.

The gene calls are TRBV9 and TRBJ1-3, with 10 nucleotides matching TRBD1. The CDR3 runs 16 residues. Germline assignment: CDR1 SGDLS and CDR2 YYNGEE. V gave up 3 bases and J gave up 0 bases; unmatched junction bases: 3. The CDR3 DNA sequence: TGTGCCAGCAGCGCCCGGGACAGGGGCTCTGGAAACACCATATATTTT. Translating gives CASSARDRGSGNTIYF.

The CDR3 is CASSLETGYSYEQYF. The CDR3 DNA reads as TGTGCCAGCAGCTTAGAGACCGGATACTCCTACGAGCAGTACTTC. The J gene is TRBJ2-7, the V gene TRBV11-3, with D unresolved. Germline CDR1 and CDR2: SGHNT and YENEEA. V lost 0 bases to trimming and J lost 0 bases, with 9 bases between them. This CDR3 comprises 15 residues.

The V and J genes are TRBV6-5 and TRBJ1-2, with D perhaps TRBD1 (6 bases). The CDR3 has 15 amino acids. CDR1 MNHEY and CDR2 SVGAGI come from the germline V gene. The germline V and J ends were trimmed by 0 bases and 4 bases, with 12 bases remaining between them. CDR3: CASSYSMRGSYGYTF. The CDR3 DNA sequence: TGTGCCAGCAGTTACTCGATGAGGGGGAGCTATGGCTACACCTTC.

DNA of the CDR3: TGTGCCAGCAGTGGCCACAGGGGCTCCTATAATTCACCCCTCCACTTT. Its translation: CASSGHRGSYNSPLHF. The V gene is TRBV6-1, the J gene TRBJ1-6; 7 nucleotides line up with TRBD1. Germline CDR1 is MNHNS and CDR2 is SASEGT. With 4 bases clipped from V and 0 bases from J, the junction kept 3 bases outside the gene matches. CDR3 length equals 16 residues.

The genes are TRBV10-2 and TRBJ1-5, with no clear D. Trimming stripped 2 bases from V and 3 bases from J, with 14 bases between. CDR1 and CDR2 from the germline V gene are WSHSY and SAAADI. CDR3 length: 16 amino acids. CDR3 coding DNA: TGCGCCAGCAGTGAGAGGCTAGCAGCCCACAATCAGCCCCAGCATTTT. Translated: CASSERLAAHNQPQHF.

The rearrangement uses TRBV18 and TRBJ1-1, with TRBD1 as a possible D gene (6 bases). Germline V lookup: CDR1 KGHSH, CDR2 LQKENI. CDR3 size: 13 residues. Trimming took off 6 bases at V and 5 bases at J, with 13 bases between the two ends. The CDR3 is CASSQRGGTEAFF. DNA of the CDR3: TGTGCCAGCTCCCAACGAGGGGGGACTGAAGCTTTCTTT.

The count of this clone is one. This chain connects TRBV19 to TRBJ1-2; 7 bases line up with TRBD1. CDR1 is LNHDA and CDR2 is SQIVND in the germline V gene (reference sequence). This CDR3 spans 13 amino acids. With V trimmed by 5 bases and J by 4 bases, 4 bases remained unmatched. In DNA form, the CDR3 reads TGTGCCAGTAGTGCACAGGGGACCTATGGCTACACCTTC. Translated, it gives CASSAQGTYGYTF.

This chain joins TRBV2 and TRBJ1-5, with D perhaps TRBD1 (6 bases). The CDR3 sequence is 14 residues long. The V gene's germline CDR1 is SNHLY and CDR2 FYNNEI. The V end was cut by 4 bases, the J end by 6 bases, with 13 bases between. CDR3 DNA sequence: TGTGCCAGCAGTGCTGGGGGCCTTGGTCAGCCCCAGCATTTT. This sequence encodes CASSAGGLGQPQHF.

The V gene is TRBV24-1, the J gene TRBJ1-5; 8 positions agree with TRBD1. The length of the CDR3 is 14 residues. After removal of 9 bases from V and 5 bases from J, the junction contained 8 bases not matched to a gene. Germline values: CDR1 KGHDR, CDR2 SFDVKD. CDR3 in amino acids: CATHRDRRYQPQHF. For the CDR3, the DNA is TGTGCCACCCATCGGGACAGGCGGTATCAGCCCCAGCATTTT.

V and J are TRBV29-1 and TRBJ2-7; possibly TRBD2 for D (6 bases). Germline assignment: CDR1 SQVTM and CDR2 ANQGSEA. V lost 4 bases and J 3 bases, leaving 10 bases between the germline ends. The CDR3 has 12 amino acids. CDR3 sequence reads: CSVGRGGYEQYF. The CDR3 DNA is TGCAGCGTTGGGCGGGGAGGCTACGAGCAGTACTTC.

V is TRBV25-1 and J is TRBJ1-2; 7 bases agree with TRBD1. Germline CDR1 reads MGHDK; CDR2 reads SYGVNS. The CDR3 totals 14 residues. V was clipped by 2 bases and J by 4 bases; unmatched bases: 4. CDR3: CASSEAGGPYGYTF. Written as DNA, the CDR3 is TGTGCCAGCAGTGAAGCAGGGGGGCCCTATGGCTACACCTTC.